The rows below give T cell receptor beta chains drawn from one sample of a study of T cells in Graves' hyperthyroidism and ophthalmopathy. TCRdb redid the calling of the multiplex PCR reads with MiXCR, one entry per CDR3 protein. Seen here are 340,000 or so distinct CDR3 sequences, roughly a fifth observed once, and the top ten hold 50%. The sample comprised blood. The receptors here all came from a woman in her fifties or sixties with Graves' hyperthyroidism. The conserved cysteine and the conserved F or W are not part of the CDR3 here.

cdr3_length j_call v_call cdr3_aa
13 TRBJ1-3 TRBV30 AWTNGGSAGNTIY
13 TRBJ2-7 TRBV7-2 ASSLGGGAAYEQY
10 TRBJ1-1 TRBV2 ASSSSSAEAF
15 TRBJ2-5 TRBV13 ASSLATSGGRGETQY
12 TRBJ1-2 TRBV19 ASSTSGAGYGYT
13 TRBJ1-3 TRBV28 ASRTGVYSGNTIY
13 TRBJ2-3 TRBV20-1 SAILASHSTDTQY
13 TRBJ2-3 TRBV7-2 ASSLANSYTDTQY
11 TRBJ2-2 TRBV11-3 ASSLGPAGELF
14 TRBJ2-1 TRBV30 AWSVGRGRARNEQF
13 TRBJ1-6 TRBV20-1 SARLRTGRDSPLH
13 TRBJ2-3 TRBV7-3 ASSSWGGNSDTQY
9 TRBJ1-2 TRBV6-1 ASRENGGYT
11 TRBJ2-3 TRBV30 ASTSFSTDTQY
13 TRBJ1-5 TRBV2 ASLESGVRDQPQH
13 TRBJ2-3 TRBV5-1 ASSYGGSRTDTQY
16 TRBJ2-3 TRBV19 ASSILRRGVSSTDTQY
13 TRBJ2-4 TRBV27 ASSSLGVTKNIQY
12 TRBJ2-5 TRBV30 AWSGQAGAWTQY
14 TRBJ2-1 TRBV7-9 ASSLRSGGGLNEQF
13 TRBJ2-2 TRBV3-1 ASSQEGAGTGELF
11 TRBJ1-2 TRBV5-1 ASSLEGDYGYT